This is a list of T cell receptor beta chains from one sample in a study of Graves' ophthalmopathy and Graves' hyperthyroidism. TCRdb fed the multiplex PCR reads into MiXCR, producing one record per CDR3 protein. The table records about 550,000 distinct CDR3 sequences, just under 40% of them present only once. The sequenced material came from peripheral blood or thyroid tissue (not recorded which). The receptors stem from an adult man with Graves' hyperthyroidism. The CDR3 runs from the conserved cysteine through the conserved F or W. A D gene is named only where the DNA matches it firmly.

v_gene	d_gene	CDR3aa
TRBV29-1	NA	CSVEGFPSSNEQYF
TRBV5-1	TRBD1	CASSLGTGTYEQYF
TRBV10-3	TRBD2	CASSQREVTDTQYF
TRBV12-3/TRBV12-4	TRBD2	CASSPTSGKETQYF
TRBV3-1	NA	CASSQDALANYGYTF
TRBV5-4	TRBD1	CASSYPPGQGSKAFF
TRBV5-8	TRBD2	CASSLGRTSGQETQYF
TRBV4-1	TRBD1	CASSQGQGPLGEKLFF
TRBV10-3	TRBD1	CASSPQGAPNYGYTF
TRBV5-4	TRBD1	CASSLPGQGTEAFF
TRBV11-2	NA	CASSLSRGGYGYTF
TRBV30	NA	CAWSDGNWEETQYF
TRBV4-1	TRBD1	CASSPGQYSTDTQYF
TRBV10-3	NA	CANSPGEGQPQHF
TRBV15	TRBD1	CATRDYGQGGYTF
TRBV5-5	NA	CASSVAGDTNYGYTF
TRBV20-1	TRBD1	CSAKGQGFSEQFF
TRBV10-3	TRBD2	CASSEKTDGTSVTYEQYF
TRBV7-9	TRBD2	CASSFETSEQETQYF
TRBV10-1	TRBD1	CASSMDRGIHEQFF
TRBV2	NA	CASSGRRNYGYTF
TRBV27	TRBD1	CASSFARGGAEAFF
TRBV20-1	NA	CSARPKLAAHIYEQYF
TRBV4-1	NA	CASSHGRQGGAYEQYF
TRBV7-9	NA	CASSHRKTAPGNTIYF
TRBV2	NA	CASSGASGEKLFF
TRBV27	NA	CASSPRGRGYTF
TRBV7-9	TRBD2	CASSLEEIAGETQYF
TRBV5-1	TRBD1	CASSLIPPREDRAYEQYF
TRBV5-5	NA	CASSLMINQPQHF
TRBV5-1	NA	CASSLEGVSEAFF